This entry concerns a single T cell receptor (beta chain). Its antigen remains unidentified. With 0 bases removed from V and 4 bases from J, the gap between germline ends came to 8 bases. This CDR3 region has 14 residues. Per germline, CDR1 SGHRS and CDR2 YFSETQ. The entry originates in a study of beta chain features in type 1 diabetes. Whole-study findings and limits: Type 1 diabetes patients had TCRB CDR3s that were shorter (moderately but significantly so) in all four CD4+ subsets.

Reverse transcribing all isolated RNA meant expressed TCRB transcripts were sequenced. The method was immunoSEQ multiplex PCR; TCRdb's version includes in-frame clones alone and lacks a portion of them. The table lists some 150,000 clones, about 9% of them singletons. The sequenced material came from central memory CD4+ T cells from blood. The genes are TRBV5-1 and TRBJ2-1; D remains ambiguous. This TCR came from a woman under 40 with type 1 diabetes. CDR3 bases: TGCGCCAGCAGCTTGGGACAATCATACAATGAGCAGTTCTTC. This encodes CASSLGQSYNEQFF. The whole variable domain, filled in from reference TRBV5-1 and TRBJ2-1, reads KAGVTQTPRYLIKTRGQQVTLSCSPISGHRSVSWYQQTPGQGLQFLFEYFSETQRNKGNFPGRFSGRQFSNSRSEMNVSTLELGDSALYLCASSLGQSYNEQFFGPGTRLTVL.